Included here is one TCR beta chain sequence, with context. Its specificity is not known. The data derive from a study of shared clonotypes between healthy human individuals. The germline V gene encodes CDR1 SGHDN and CDR2 FVKESK. The CDR3 loop spans 18 amino acids. The ends lost 4 bases at V and 0 bases at J; junction bases unmatched: 15. The authors loaded 200 ng DNA, about 30,000 T cell genomes, into sorted-subset replicate PCRs. This table comes from immunoSEQ multiplex PCR, and its TCRdb copy is limited to in-frame clones, with some not included. The profile shows about 1.5 million clones, 98% of them singletons. Whole-study results and caveats: It was observed that roughly 5% of naive CD4 clonotypes were shared across a handful of donors. Limited genetic and exposure-history diversity came from having few donors.

The rearrangement joins TRBV14 to TRBJ2-7, with 7 bases aligning to TRBD2. The sample was naive CD4+ T cells sorted from blood. Documented subset: CD45RA+ positively selected. The origin of this receptor is a man aged 25-45 years in good health. Here the CDR3 reads CASSPPRTSVSSSYEQYF. The CDR3 DNA follows: TGTGCCAGCAGCCCCCCGCGAACTAGCGTATCAAGCTCCTACGAGCAGTACTTC.